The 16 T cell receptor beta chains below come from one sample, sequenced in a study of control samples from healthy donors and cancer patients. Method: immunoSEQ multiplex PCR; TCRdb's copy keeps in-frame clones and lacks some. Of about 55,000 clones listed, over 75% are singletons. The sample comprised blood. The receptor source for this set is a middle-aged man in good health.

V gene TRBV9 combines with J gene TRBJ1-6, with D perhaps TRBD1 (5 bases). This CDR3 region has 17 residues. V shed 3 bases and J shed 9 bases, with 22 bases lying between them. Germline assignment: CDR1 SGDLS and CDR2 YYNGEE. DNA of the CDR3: TGTGCCAGCAGCGCGTCAGGTGGCGGGGACTCCACTTCACCCCTCCACTTT. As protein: CASSASGGGDSTSPLHF.

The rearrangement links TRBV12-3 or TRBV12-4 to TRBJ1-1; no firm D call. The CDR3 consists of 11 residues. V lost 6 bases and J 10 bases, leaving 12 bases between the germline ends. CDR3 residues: CASSLRSGAFF. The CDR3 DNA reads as TGTGCCAGCAGCCTCAGGTCTGGAGCTTTCTTT.

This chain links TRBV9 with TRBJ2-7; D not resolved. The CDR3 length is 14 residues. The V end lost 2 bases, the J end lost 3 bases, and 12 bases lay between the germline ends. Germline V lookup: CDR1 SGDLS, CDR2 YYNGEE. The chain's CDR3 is CASSVAHQSYEQYF. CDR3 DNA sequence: TGTGCCAGCAGCGTCGCCCACCAAAGCTACGAGCAGTACTTC.

Here the CDR3 reads CAWSVGTSGTSEQFF. As DNA, the CDR3 is TGTGCCTGGAGTGTAGGGACTAGCGGGACCAGTGAGCAGTTCTTC. The chain joins TRBV30 to TRBJ2-1; 13 bases align to TRBD2. After removal of 0 bases from V and 9 bases from J, the junction contained 5 bases not matched to a gene. The CDR3 spans 15 residues. Germline lookup yields CDR1 GTSNPN and CDR2 SVGIG (reference sequence).

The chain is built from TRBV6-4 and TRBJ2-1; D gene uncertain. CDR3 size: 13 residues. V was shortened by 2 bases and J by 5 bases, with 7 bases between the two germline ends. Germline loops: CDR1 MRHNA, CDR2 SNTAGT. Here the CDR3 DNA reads TGTGCCAGCAGTGACCCCCATAACAATGAGCAGTTCTTC. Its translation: CASSDPHNNEQFF.

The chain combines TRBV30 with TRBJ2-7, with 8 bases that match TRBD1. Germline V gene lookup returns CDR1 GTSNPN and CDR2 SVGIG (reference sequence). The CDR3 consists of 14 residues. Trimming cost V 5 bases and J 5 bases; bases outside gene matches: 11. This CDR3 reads CAWVLRGRPHEQYF. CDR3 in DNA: TGTGCCTGGGTCCTCAGGGGGCGTCCCCACGAGCAGTACTTC.

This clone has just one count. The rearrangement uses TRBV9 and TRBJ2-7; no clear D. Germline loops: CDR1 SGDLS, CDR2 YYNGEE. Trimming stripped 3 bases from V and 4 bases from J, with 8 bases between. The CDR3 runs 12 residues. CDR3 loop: CASSDDGYEQYF. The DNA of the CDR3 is TGTGCCAGCAGCGACGACGGATACGAGCAGTACTTC.

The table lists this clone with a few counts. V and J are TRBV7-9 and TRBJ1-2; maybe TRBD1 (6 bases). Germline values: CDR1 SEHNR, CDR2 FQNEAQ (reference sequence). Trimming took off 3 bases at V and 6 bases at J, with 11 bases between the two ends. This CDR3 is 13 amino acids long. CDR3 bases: TGTGCCAGCAGCTTGAGTGGGGGCGATGGCTACACCTTC. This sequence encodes CASSLSGGDGYTF.

In nucleotides, the CDR3 is TGTGCCTGGAGTCCGAACGAGCCCCAGTACTTC. Translated, it gives CAWSPNEPQYF. V is TRBV30 and J is TRBJ2-5; D is uncertain. This CDR3 spans 11 amino acids. The germline V gene encodes CDR1 GTSNPN and CDR2 SVGIG (reference sequence). V was cut by 2 bases and J by 9 bases, with 10 bases left in between.

CDR3 region: CASSDPEATQYF. The CDR3 DNA reads TGCGCCAGCAGCGACCCCGAAGCTACGCAGTATTTT. The chain couples TRBV10-1 to TRBJ2-3; D not resolved. The CDR3 totals 12 residues. V gave up 6 bases and J gave up 8 bases, with 12 bases separating them. Germline V lookup: CDR1 WNHNN, CDR2 SYGVQD (reference sequence).

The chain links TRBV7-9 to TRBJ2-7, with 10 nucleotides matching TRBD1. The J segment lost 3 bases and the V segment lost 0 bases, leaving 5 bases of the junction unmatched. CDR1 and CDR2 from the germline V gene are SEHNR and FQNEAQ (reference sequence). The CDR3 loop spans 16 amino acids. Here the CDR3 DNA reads TGTGCCAGCAGCTTAGCCCTGGGACAGGGGTTCTACGAGCAGTACTTC. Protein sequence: CASSLALGQGFYEQYF. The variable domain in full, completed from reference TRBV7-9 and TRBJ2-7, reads DTGVSQNPRHKITKRGQNVTFRCDPISEHNRLYWYRQTLGQGPEFLTYFQNEAQLEKSRLLSDRFSAERPKGSFSTLEIQRTEQGDSAMYLCASSLALGQGFYEQYFGPGTRLTVT.

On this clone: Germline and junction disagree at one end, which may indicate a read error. CDR3 coding DNA: TGTGCTAGCAGCTTAGTTGGGGGGAACACAGATACGCAGTATTTT. Protein product: CASSLVGGNTDTQYF. This chain uses TRBV7-7 with TRBJ2-3, with D possibly being TRBD2 (6 bases). The V gene's germline CDR1 is SSHAT and CDR2 FNYEAQ (reference sequence). The length of the CDR3 is 15 residues.

The CDR3 sequence: CASSLEGRNYGYTF. CDR3 coding DNA: TGCGCCAGCAGCCTAGAGGGACGGAACTATGGCTACACCTTC. The chain uses TRBV5-1 and TRBJ1-2; tentatively, D is TRBD1 (5 bases). The V gene's germline CDR1 is SGHRS and CDR2 YFSETQ. Trimming left V 4 bases short and J 2 bases short, with 12 bases between. The CDR3 loop spans 14 amino acids.

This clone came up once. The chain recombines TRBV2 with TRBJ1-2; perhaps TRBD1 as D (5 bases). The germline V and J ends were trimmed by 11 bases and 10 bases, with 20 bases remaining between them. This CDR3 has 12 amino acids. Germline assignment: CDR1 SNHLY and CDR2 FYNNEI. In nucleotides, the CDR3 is TGTGCCCGAAGACAGAGTCAGCCGGACTACACCTTC. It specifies CARRQSQPDYTF.

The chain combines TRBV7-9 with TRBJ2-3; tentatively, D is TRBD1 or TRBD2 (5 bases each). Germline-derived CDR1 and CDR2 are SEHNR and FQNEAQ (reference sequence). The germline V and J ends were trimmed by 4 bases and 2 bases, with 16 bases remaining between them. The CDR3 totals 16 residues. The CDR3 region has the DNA TGTGCCAGCAGCTCCCCGCGAGGGGCCGACACAGATACGCAGTATTTT. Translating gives CASSSPRGADTDTQYF.

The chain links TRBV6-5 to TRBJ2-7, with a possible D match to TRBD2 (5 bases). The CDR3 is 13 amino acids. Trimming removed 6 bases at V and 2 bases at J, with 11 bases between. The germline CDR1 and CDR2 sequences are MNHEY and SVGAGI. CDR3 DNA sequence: TGTGCCAGCAGACCAAGCGGAACCTACGAGCAGTACTTC. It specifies CASRPSGTYEQYF.